Presented here are 18 T cell receptor beta chains from one specimen sequenced in a study of radiation and T cells in renal cell carcinoma. Time point reported: blood 2 weeks post-SBRT. Treatment of the sample: 15 Gy SBRT to primary tumor, nephrectomy 4 weeks later. Generated by immunoSEQ multiplex PCR, the TCRdb table keeps only in-frame clones and is missing some. The sample has some 80,000 clones, around 86% seen once. The sample in question was blood, obtained from a patient whose treatment included radiotherapy and nephrectomy. These receptors were obtained from a woman in her forties or fifties with renal cell carcinoma.

This clone has just a few counts. The J gene is TRBJ1-1, the V gene TRBV7-9; TRBD1 might be the D (6 bases). CDR3 length: 14 amino acids. Trimming took off 3 bases at V and 2 bases at J, with 10 bases between the two ends. CDR1 and CDR2 (germline): SEHNR, FQNEAQ (reference sequence). This CDR3 reads CASSFGQLNTEAFF. DNA for the CDR3: TGTGCCAGCAGCTTCGGACAGCTCAACACTGAAGCTTTCTTT.

The rearrangement joins TRBV5-1 to TRBJ1-2; D possibly corresponds to TRBD1 (6 bases). Trimming left V 7 bases short and J 8 bases short, with 21 bases between. Germline V lookup: CDR1 SGHRS, CDR2 YFSETQ. This CDR3 is 14 amino acids long. The CDR3 spells CASGPGHGGEGYTF. Written as DNA, the CDR3 is TGCGCCAGCGGTCCGGGACACGGAGGTGAGGGCTACACCTTC.

This rearrangement joins TRBV9 to TRBJ1-6; D might be TRBD1 (5 bases). Trimming shortened V by 4 bases and J by 8 bases, and 13 bases separated the two germline ends. This CDR3 is 14 amino acids long. Germline V gene lookup returns CDR1 SGDLS and CDR2 YYNGEE. The CDR3 DNA is TGTGCCAGCAGCCTCCGGGACGGGGATTCACCCCTCCACTTT. Translation gives CASSLRDGDSPLHF.

This rearrangement joins TRBV25-1 to TRBJ2-1, with 8 positions matching TRBD2. CDR1 and CDR2 from the germline V gene are MGHDK and SYGVNS. Trimming took 0 bases from V and 7 from J; bases not matched to a gene: 11. The CDR3 has 17 residues. The CDR3 coding sequence is TGTGCCAGCAGTGAATATACAAGCGGGAGACGGAAGAATGAGCAGTTCTTC. Residues: CASSEYTSGRRKNEQFF.

V and J are TRBV2 and TRBJ2-7; D may match TRBD1 or TRBD2 (6 bases each). Germline V gene lookup returns CDR1 SNHLY and CDR2 FYNNEI. The ends were cut back, 6 bases at V and 4 bases at J, with 19 bases in the middle. The CDR3 has 15 residues. CDR3 sequence (DNA): TGTGCCAGCAGGGAACAGGGCGGTGGGACTTACGAGCAGTACTTC. This translates into CASREQGGGTYEQYF. Full variable domain (missing parts from reference TRBV2 and TRBJ2-7): EPEVTQTPSHQVTQMGQEVILRCVPISNHLYFYWYRQILGQKVEFLVSFYNNEISEKSEIFDDQFSVERPDGSNFTLKIRSTKLEDSAMYFCASREQGGGTYEQYFGPGTRLTVT.

This chain links TRBV20-1 with TRBJ2-7; perhaps TRBD1 as D (5 bases). The CDR3 consists of 11 residues. Trimming cost V 3 bases and J 5 bases, with 8 bases left between them. Germline CDR1 is DFQATT and CDR2 is SNEGSKA (reference sequence). CDR3 nucleotides: TGCAGTGCTAGTCAGGGCCACGAGCAGTACTTC. This gives the protein CSASQGHEQYF.

Worth noting for this clone: Other DNA variants within this sample encode the same CDR3. The chain carries TRBV9 and TRBJ2-5; D remains unclear. V was clipped by 2 bases and J by 0 bases, with 8 bases between them. Germline V gene sequence: CDR1 SGDLS, CDR2 YYNGEE. This CDR3 is built from 14 residues. CDR3 in amino acids: CASSVGPDQETQYF. CDR3 sequence (DNA): TGTGCCAGCAGCGTTGGACCTGACCAAGAGACCCAGTACTTC.

The chain joins TRBV9 to TRBJ1-1; TRBD1 matches at 12 bases. This CDR3 has 17 residues. From germline, CDR1 is SGDLS and CDR2 YYNGEE. With 0 bases clipped from V and 2 bases from J, the junction kept 5 bases outside the gene matches. CDR3 nucleotide sequence: TGTGCCAGCAGCGTAGGCCCCGGGACAGGGGGCAACACTGAAGCTTTCTTT. Protein product: CASSVGPGTGGNTEAFF.

This chain uses TRBV14 with TRBJ1-2, with D perhaps matching TRBD1 (5 bases). Germline V gene sequence: CDR1 SGHDN, CDR2 FVKESK. Trimming removed 1 base from V and 3 bases from J, with 15 bases in between. The CDR3 is made up of 16 amino acids. The CDR3 is CASSQGGEEVDYGYTF. CDR3 nucleotide sequence: TGTGCCAGCAGCCAAGGGGGGGAGGAGGTTGACTATGGCTACACCTTC.

The chain has TRBV2 and TRBJ2-1; 7 positions match TRBD2. The length of the CDR3 is 15 residues. The J segment lost 9 bases and the V segment lost 2 bases, leaving 10 bases of the junction unmatched. Germline CDR1 reads SNHLY; CDR2 reads FYNNEI. The CDR3 loop is CASSERPPRGGEQFF. CDR3 DNA sequence: TGTGCCAGCAGTGAAAGGCCCCCTCGCGGGGGTGAGCAGTTCTTC.

The rearrangement uses TRBV29-1 and TRBJ2-5; 8 nucleotides line up with TRBD1. CDR1 is SQVTM and CDR2 is ANQGSEA in the germline V gene. Trimming removed 4 bases from V and 10 bases from J; junction bases left unmatched: 2. The length of the CDR3 is 10 residues. CDR3 in DNA: TGCAGCGTTGGACAGGGGAACCAGTACTTC. The encoded protein is CSVGQGNQYF.

This sequence joins TRBV7-9 and TRBJ2-7, with 10 bases aligning to TRBD1. The length of the CDR3 is 15 residues. V shed 7 bases and J 0 bases; nucleotides not matched to a gene: 6. Looked up from germline, CDR1 is SEHNR and CDR2 is FQNEAQ (reference sequence). CDR3 in amino acids: CASIRDRGSSYEQYF. The CDR3 DNA sequence: TGTGCCAGCATCCGGGACAGGGGAAGCTCCTACGAGCAGTACTTC.

In its sample, this clone was seen once. J is TRBJ2-2 and V is TRBV11-2; D unclear. The germline CDR1 and CDR2 sequences are SGHAT and FQNNGV. The V end was cut by 1 base, the J end by 7 bases, with 4 bases between. This CDR3 has 12 residues. The CDR3 is CASSLALGELFF. For the CDR3, the DNA is TGTGCCAGCAGCTTAGCCCTCGGGGAGCTGTTTTTT.

On this clone itself: One end of the junction does not line up with germline, which may come from a read error. V gene TRBV6-1 combines with J gene TRBJ2-7; TRBD1 matches 11 bases. The CDR3 sequence is 12 residues long. Germline V gene sequence: CDR1 MNHNS, CDR2 SASEGT. DNA for the CDR3: TGTGCCAGCAGTGTGTCGGGGACAGGGGGTTTCTTC. Translation: CASSVSGTGGFF.

V is TRBV5-8 and J is TRBJ1-5; D might be TRBD1 (5 bases). This CDR3 has 15 amino acids. Per the germline V gene, CDR1 is SGHTS and CDR2 is YDEGEE. V was cut by 4 bases and J by 0 bases, with 11 bases left in between. CDR3 loop: CASSTGTNSNQPQHF. The CDR3 nucleotides read TGTGCCAGCAGCACTGGGACTAATAGCAATCAGCCCCAGCATTTT.

This clone was recorded only once. The chain uses TRBV27 and TRBJ1-5; D gene ambiguous. Looked up from germline, CDR1 is MNHEY and CDR2 is SMNVEV (reference sequence). There are 15 residues in the CDR3. V was shortened by 2 bases and J by 6 bases, with 14 bases between the two germline ends. The CDR3 region has the DNA TGTGCCAGCAGTTTACCGAATCAATCGGGTCAGCCCCAGCATTTT. This translates into CASSLPNQSGQPQHF.

The chain joins TRBV9 to TRBJ2-5, with 10 positions matching TRBD2. The CDR3 is made up of 16 amino acids. Trimming cost V 0 bases and J 2 bases; bases outside gene matches: 4. CDR1 SGDLS and CDR2 YYNGEE come from the germline V gene. CDR3 protein: CASSVGAGGIQETQYF. In DNA, the CDR3 is TGTGCCAGCAGCGTAGGAGCGGGGGGGATTCAAGAGACCCAGTACTTC.

This chain joins TRBV10-1 and TRBJ1-3; D ambiguous. CDR3 length: 13 amino acids. Germline assignment: CDR1 WNHNN and CDR2 SYGVQD (reference sequence). V lost 10 bases and J lost 4, with 14 bases in between. Here the CDR3 reads CATSNSGGNTIYF. The CDR3 region has the DNA TGCGCCACCTCGAATTCCGGGGGAAACACCATATATTTT.